This TCR beta chain is from a study of shared clonotypes between healthy human individuals. The data were produced by immunoSEQ multiplex PCR, yet TCRdb's version contains in-frame clones alone and is incomplete. The repertoire holds hundreds of thousands of clones, with around 74% as singletons. The sequence came from a woman in her twenties or thirties in good health. Sequencing input: memory CD4+ T cells sorted from blood. Stated subset: CD45RA-negative fraction.

The CDR3 protein is CASSFSRGNTEAFF. The CDR3 nucleotides are TGCGCCAGCAGCTTCAGCAGGGGGAACACTGAAGCTTTCTTT. The genes are TRBV5-1 and TRBJ1-1; possible D gene TRBD1, 6 bases. Between the trimmed V and J ends, which lost 2 bases and 1 base, there was a span of 9 bases. Germline-derived CDR1 and CDR2 are SGHRS and YFSETQ. CDR3 size: 14 residues.